These T cell receptor beta chains were read from a single sample in a study of T cell changes during pregnancy in multiple sclerosis. The method was immunoSEQ multiplex PCR; TCRdb's version includes in-frame clones alone and lacks a portion of them. The data contain 90,000 to 130,000 clones, approximately 90% of them singletons. The sample was peripheral blood, taken in the third trimester of pregnancy. Source of these receptors: a female donor with multiple sclerosis, enrolled in a pregnancy study. CDR3s leave out the opening cysteine and the closing phenylalanine or tryptophan. D genes are given only for firm matches.

D gene,J gene,V gene,CDR3 protein
-,TRBJ2-2,TRBV5-1,ASSLGTATGELF
TRBD1,TRBJ1-1,TRBV6-5,ASSYPGGNTEAF
TRBD2,TRBJ2-1,TRBV27,ASSPPKGLAGRSSYNEQF
TRBD1,TRBJ2-7,TRBV19,ASSPGTGAYEQY
TRBD2,TRBJ2-3,TRBV29-1,SVTTGLVDTQY
TRBD1,TRBJ2-6,TRBV30,ASGQGFSGANVLT
-,TRBJ1-1,TRBV19,ASSATTMNTEAF
TRBD1,TRBJ2-2,TRBV27,ASRTDRVNTGELF
-,TRBJ2-7,TRBV6-6,ASAETPYEQY
-,TRBJ2-1,TRBV5-1,ASSKGVSEQF
-,TRBJ2-7,TRBV18,ASSLGGQSAYEQY
TRBD2,TRBJ2-1,TRBV5-4,ASKDGTSGHYNEQF
-,TRBJ2-2,TRBV5-1,ASTLGVGELF
-,TRBJ2-2,TRBV10-2,ASRETGTGELF
TRBD2,TRBJ2-5,TRBV18,ASSPLSRLAAQETQY
TRBD2,TRBJ2-1,TRBV6-1,ASTTLAGAYNEQF
TRBD1,TRBJ2-5,TRBV5-1,ASSPPGQGSETQY
-,TRBJ1-1,TRBV28,ASSFDTEAF
-,TRBJ1-1,TRBV5-1,ATSEGSNTEAF
-,TRBJ2-7,TRBV7-5,VRSLARGAVTEQGRNEQY
-,TRBJ1-2,TRBV25-1,ASSEQGSGYT
-,TRBJ2-3,TRBV5-4,ASSFRGSTDTQY
TRBD1,TRBJ1-1,TRBV9,ASSVAPGGWITEAF